This T cell receptor beta chain was profiled in a study of blood T cell repertoires in COVID-19. The V gene's germline CDR1 is SGHRS and CDR2 YFSETQ. Losses at the gene ends were 0 bases for V and 0 bases for J; bases not matched to a gene: 8. The CDR3 covers 19 residues. Each participant's cohort was designated according to participant-reported clinical history. TCRdb keeps only in-frame clones here, not all; method: immunoSEQ multiplex PCR. The sample includes about 140,000 clones, around four fifths seen only once; the top ten take around 5%. This clone was seen a single time. The genes are TRBV5-1 and TRBJ2-3; 12 bases are shared with TRBD2. The sequenced sample consisted of PBMCs or T cells enriched from blood (not recorded which). This sequence originates from a man aged 70 or older who had been exposed to COVID-19. CDR3 DNA sequence: TGCGCCAGCAGCTTGGCCCCCGGGACTAGCGGGCTTAGCACAGATACGCAGTATTTT. Protein product: CASSLAPGTSGLSTDTQYF.